Below are 26 T cell receptor beta chains sequenced from a single sample in a study of blood T cell repertoires in COVID-19. Here immunoSEQ multiplex PCR was the method, and the copy in TCRdb shows in-frame clones only, minus some. The table records 150,000 to 200,000 clones, around 85% of them present only once. The source material was peripheral blood. These receptors came from a man between 60 and 75 years old who had recovered from COVID-19.

The rearrangement joins TRBV5-1 to TRBJ2-3; TRBD2 is a possible D gene (5 bases). The germline V and J ends were trimmed by 0 bases and 4 bases, with 15 bases remaining between them. This CDR3 comprises 16 residues. Germline CDR1 reads SGHRS; CDR2 reads YFSETQ. CDR3 coding DNA: TGCGCCAGCAGCTTGGCCCTCGGGGAGAGGGCAGATACGCAGTATTTT. This codes for CASSLALGERADTQYF.

The chain couples TRBV27 to TRBJ1-6, with 11 bases identical to TRBD1. The CDR3 is 15 amino acids. Germline V lookup: CDR1 MNHEY, CDR2 SMNVEV (reference sequence). The V segment lost 3 bases and the J segment 6 bases; nucleotides outside the gene matches: 1. CDR3 nucleotides: TGTGCCAGCAGTTTTGGGACAGGGGGTAATTCACCCCTCCACTTT. Translation: CASSFGTGGNSPLHF.

The chain has TRBV5-1 and TRBJ1-3; 7 bases are a match to TRBD1. J gave up 2 bases and V 4 bases, and 3 bases lay outside the gene matches. The CDR3 is 14 amino acids. Germline V gene lookup returns CDR1 SGHRS and CDR2 YFSETQ. The chain's CDR3 is CASSSQGAGNTIYF. In nucleotides, the CDR3 is TGCGCCAGCAGCAGCCAGGGGGCTGGAAACACCATATATTTT.

The rearrangement joins TRBV5-4 to TRBJ2-2; 7 nucleotides line up with TRBD1. Germline V gives CDR1 SGHNT, CDR2 YYREEE (reference sequence). J was trimmed by 8 bases and V by 4 bases; bases with no gene match: 14. The CDR3 has 16 residues. CDR3 coding DNA: TGTGCCAGCAGCCTGACAGGGTTAGGAGCATGGGGGGAGCTGTTTTTT. Its protein is CASSLTGLGAWGELFF.

V and J are TRBV21-1 and TRBJ2-7; the table's D call TRBD2 went unverified against the DNA. TRBV21-1 is deemed a pseudogene. This CDR3 comprises 14 residues. DNA of the CDR3: TGTGCCAGATACGGGAAGGGGGGGAACCACGAGCAGTACTTC. As protein: CARYGKGGNHEQYF.

V usage is TRBV25-1 and J usage is TRBJ1-2; TRBD1 might be the D (5 bases). The CDR3 contains 13 residues. Germline values: CDR1 MGHDK, CDR2 SYGVNS. Trimming cost V 6 bases and J 8 bases, with 16 bases left between them. CDR3: CASRPRTTGGYTF. DNA for the CDR3: TGTGCCAGCAGGCCCCGGACAACTGGGGGCTACACCTTC.

The V call is TRBV14, the J call TRBJ1-2, with TRBD1 matching 9 bases. The CDR3 consists of 16 residues. The J segment lost 2 bases and the V segment lost 6 bases, leaving 10 bases of the junction unmatched. Germline lookup yields CDR1 SGHDN and CDR2 FVKESK. CDR3 amino acids: CASSQDRGGPNYGYTF. In DNA, the CDR3 is TGTGCCAGCAGTCAGGACAGGGGAGGGCCCAACTATGGCTACACCTTC.

This rearrangement joins TRBV19 to TRBJ2-3, with 9 bases fitting TRBD2. CDR1 and CDR2 (germline): LNHDA, SQIVND (reference sequence). J was trimmed by 3 bases and V by 5 bases; bases with no gene match: 9. The CDR3 spans 16 residues. Here the CDR3 reads CASSSLGGGATDTQYF. Here the CDR3 DNA reads TGTGCCAGTAGTTCACTTGGCGGGGGGGCGACAGATACGCAGTATTTT. Full variable domain (remainder filled in from reference TRBV19 and TRBJ2-3): DGGITQSPKYLFRKEGQNVTLSCEQNLNHDAMYWYRQDPGQGLRLIYYSQIVNDFQKGDIAEGYSVSREKKESFPLTVTSAQKNPTAFYLCASSSLGGGATDTQYFGPGTRLTVL.

The DNA for the CDR3 is TGTGCCGCAAGGGGACTAGCGGGGAGCGAGCAGTTCTTC. Translating gives CAARGLAGSEQFF. V usage is TRBV6-5 and J usage is TRBJ2-1, with 13 bases matching TRBD2. V trimming: 11 bases; J trimming: 10 bases; junction bases outside the gene matches: 8. The CDR3 has 13 amino acids. In germline, CDR1 is MNHEY, CDR2 SVGAGI.

This sequence joins TRBV24-1 and TRBJ2-3; 8 nucleotides align to TRBD1. Germline CDR1 reads KGHDR; CDR2 reads SFDVKD. With 4 bases clipped from V and 5 bases from J, the junction kept 10 bases outside the gene matches. The length of the CDR3 is 16 residues. The CDR3 sequence: CATSDSGQVRGDTQYF. The CDR3 DNA reads TGTGCCACCAGTGACTCGGGACAGGTACGAGGAGATACGCAGTATTTT.

V and J are TRBV24-1 and TRBJ2-7; maybe TRBD1 (6 bases). There are 13 residues in the CDR3. Germline loops: CDR1 KGHDR, CDR2 SFDVKD. V lost 2 bases and J lost 4, with 8 bases in between. The CDR3 protein is CATSDSGQYEQYF. CDR3 nucleotides: TGTGCCACCAGTGATTCGGGACAATACGAGCAGTACTTC.

The chain joins TRBV4-1 to TRBJ1-2, with 7 bases aligning to TRBD1. The CDR3 spans 16 residues. Trimming cost V 1 base and J 4 bases; bases outside gene matches: 9. The germline V gene encodes CDR1 MGHRA and CDR2 YSYEKL. The CDR3 loop reads CASSQARGTATYGYTF. CDR3 coding DNA: TGCGCCAGCAGCCAAGCCAGGGGGACAGCCACCTATGGCTACACCTTC.

The chain couples TRBV9 to TRBJ2-1, with TRBD1 identical over 8 bases. V lost 5 bases to trimming and J lost 0 bases; unmatched junction nucleotides: 4. This CDR3 comprises 15 residues. Germline V gene lookup returns CDR1 SGDLS and CDR2 YYNGEE. CDR3 in amino acids: CASSGTGASYNEQFF. DNA for the CDR3: TGTGCCAGCAGTGGGACAGGCGCCTCCTACAATGAGCAGTTCTTC.

V usage is TRBV29-1 and J usage is TRBJ1-3; weak D call: TRBD1 (6 bases). The CDR3 length is 16 residues. Trimming removed 1 base at V and 3 bases at J, with 16 bases between. Germline V gives CDR1 SQVTM, CDR2 ANQGSEA. CDR3 in amino acids: CSVEGDSDSFGNTIYF. In nucleotides, the CDR3 is TGCAGCGTTGAAGGTGATTCGGACAGCTTTGGAAACACCATATATTTT.

The rearrangement links TRBV29-1 to TRBJ1-2; TRBD1 matches 9 bases. CDR1 and CDR2 from the germline V gene are SQVTM and ANQGSEA. Trimming removed 5 bases from V and 4 bases from J; junction bases left unmatched: 8. This CDR3 has 14 amino acids. CDR3 sequence reads: CSVHSRTGAYGYTF. The DNA for the CDR3 is TGCAGCGTTCACTCTAGGACAGGGGCCTATGGCTACACCTTC.

This clone has just one count. The chain carries TRBV10-3 and TRBJ1-1; perhaps TRBD1 as D (5 bases). There are 14 residues in the CDR3. The germline V gene has CDR1 ENHRY and CDR2 SYGVKD. V dropped 9 bases and J dropped 1 base, with 15 bases sitting between them. DNA of the CDR3: TGTGCCATAGGGGCTACGGGAGAGAACACTGAAGCTTTCTTT. Translating gives CAIGATGENTEAFF.

This chain links TRBV5-8 with TRBJ2-1; TRBD2 matches 10 bases. With 3 bases clipped from V and 5 bases from J, the junction kept 8 bases outside the gene matches. This CDR3 has 16 amino acids. CDR1 SGHTS and CDR2 YDEGEE come from the germline V gene. CDR3 bases: TGTGCCAGCAGCTGGGGGTCTAGCGGGGGACACAATGAGCAGTTCTTC. It specifies CASSWGSSGGHNEQFF. Variable domain in full (rest from reference TRBV5-8 and TRBJ2-1): EAGVTQSPTHLIKTRGQQATLRCSPISGHTSVYWYQQALGLGLQFLLWYDEGEERNRGNFPPRFSGRQFPNYSSELNVNALELEDSALYLCASSWGSSGGHNEQFFGPGTRLTVL.

The rearrangement uses TRBV27 and TRBJ2-1, with D uncertain. Trimming took 2 bases from V and 9 from J, leaving 8 bases between them. Looked up from germline, CDR1 is MNHEY and CDR2 is SMNVEV (reference sequence). CDR3 length: 12 residues. The CDR3 DNA follows: TGTGCCAGCAGTTTACCCCTCGGTGAGCAGTTCTTC. Its translation: CASSLPLGEQFF.

J is TRBJ1-1 and V is TRBV4-1; no definite D call. This CDR3 has 14 amino acids. V dropped 0 bases and J dropped 1 base, with 6 bases sitting between them. In germline, CDR1 is MGHRA, CDR2 YSYEKL. The CDR3 here is CASSQEPGNTEAFF. The DNA of the CDR3 is TGCGCCAGCAGCCAAGAACCAGGGAACACTGAAGCTTTCTTT.

The chain has TRBV27 and TRBJ2-3; perhaps TRBD1 as D (5 bases). The CDR3 has 14 residues. The ends were cut back, 2 bases at V and 0 bases at J, with 6 bases in the middle. Per the germline V gene, CDR1 is MNHEY and CDR2 is SMNVEV (reference sequence). This chain's CDR3 is CASSLGHSTDTQYF. CDR3 nucleotides: TGTGCCAGCAGTTTAGGACATAGCACAGATACGCAGTATTTT.

The gene calls are TRBV4-3 and TRBJ1-1; tentatively, D is TRBD1 (5 bases). Germline V lookup: CDR1 LGHNA, CDR2 YSLEER. The V and J ends lost 1 base and 0 bases respectively, with 12 bases between them. The CDR3 contains 16 residues. CDR3 in amino acids: CASSQGGSVMNTEAFF. CDR3 nucleotides: TGCGCCAGCAGCCAAGGGGGCTCGGTCATGAACACTGAAGCTTTCTTT.

V usage is TRBV10-3 and J usage is TRBJ2-3, with TRBD2 matching over 9 bases. The CDR3 has 14 residues. Trimming took 6 bases from V and 2 from J; bases not matched to a gene: 3. The germline V gene has CDR1 ENHRY and CDR2 SYGVKD. CDR3 residues: CAISLAGVTDTQYF. The CDR3 DNA reads as TGTGCCATCAGCTTAGCGGGGGTCACAGATACGCAGTATTTT.

The chain carries TRBV7-2 and TRBJ2-1; 9 bases match TRBD1. Germline CDR1 reads SGHTA; CDR2 reads FQGNSA. V shed 7 bases and J 8 bases; nucleotides not matched to a gene: 12. This CDR3 is 15 amino acids long. Here the CDR3 DNA reads TGTGCCAGCAACCTCCGGACAGGGGTTGGATATGAGCAGTTCTTC. This sequence encodes CASNLRTGVGYEQFF.

This chain joins TRBV10-3 and TRBJ2-5; no clear D gene. Germline CDR1 reads ENHRY; CDR2 reads SYGVKD. Trimming removed 0 bases at V and 0 bases at J, with 5 bases between. This CDR3 has 14 residues. As DNA, the CDR3 is TGTGCCATCAGTGAGTCTACTTACCAAGAGACCCAGTACTTC. It codes for CAISESTYQETQYF.

CDR3 sequence: CASSISGGSSGANVLTF. CDR3 nucleotide sequence: TGTGCCAGCAGTATAAGCGGGGGTAGCTCTGGGGCCAACGTCCTGACTTTC. V is TRBV7-9 and J is TRBJ2-6, with TRBD2 matching over 8 bases. Per germline, CDR1 SEHNR and CDR2 FQNEAQ (reference sequence). This CDR3 has 17 amino acids. The J segment lost 0 bases and the V segment lost 6 bases, leaving 7 bases of the junction unmatched.

The chain employs TRBV24-1 and TRBJ2-7; D is uncertain. The CDR3 totals 13 residues. With 4 bases removed from V and 6 bases from J, the gap between germline ends came to 12 bases. CDR1 is KGHDR and CDR2 is SFDVKD in the germline V gene. As DNA, the CDR3 is TGTGCCACCAGTGACCCCTTCTTAGCCGAGCAGTACTTC. Translation gives CATSDPFLAEQYF.